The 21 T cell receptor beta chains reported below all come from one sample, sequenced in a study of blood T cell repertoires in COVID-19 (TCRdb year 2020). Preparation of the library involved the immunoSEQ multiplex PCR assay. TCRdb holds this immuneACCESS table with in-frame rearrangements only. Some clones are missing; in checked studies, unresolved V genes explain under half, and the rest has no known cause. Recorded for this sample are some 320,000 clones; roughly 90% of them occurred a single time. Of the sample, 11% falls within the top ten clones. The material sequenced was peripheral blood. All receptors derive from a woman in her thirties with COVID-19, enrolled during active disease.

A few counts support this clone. The DNA for the CDR3 is TGTGCCAGCAGCCTCGGACAGCACAATCAGCCCCAGCATTTT. It yields the protein CASSLGQHNQPQHF. The chain joins TRBV28 to TRBJ1-5; D may be TRBD1 (6 bases). The V gene's germline CDR1 is MDHEN and CDR2 SYDVKM. The CDR3 extends over 14 amino acids. V dropped 6 bases and J dropped 3 bases, with 12 bases sitting between them. Variable domain in full (rest from reference TRBV28 and TRBJ1-5): DVKVTQSSRYLVKRTGEKVFLECVQDMDHENMFWYRQDPGLGLRLIYFSYDVKMKEKGDIPEGYSVSREKKERFSLILESASTNQTSMYLCASSLGQHNQPQHFGDGTRLSIL.

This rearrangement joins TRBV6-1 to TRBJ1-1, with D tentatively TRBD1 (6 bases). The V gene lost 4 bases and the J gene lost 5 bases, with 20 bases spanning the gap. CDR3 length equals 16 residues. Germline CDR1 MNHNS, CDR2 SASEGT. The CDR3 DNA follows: TGTGCCAGCAGTGGATTTTCAGGGGCGGGGGAGACTGAAGCTTTCTTT. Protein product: CASSGFSGAGETEAFF.

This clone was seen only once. CDR3 in DNA: TGTGCCAGCAGGGCTGACAGGGGGCTGATTGAGCAGTTCTTC. Translation gives CASRADRGLIEQFF. V is TRBV2 and J is TRBJ2-1, with TRBD1 matching over 10 bases. Germline V lookup: CDR1 SNHLY, CDR2 FYNNEI. The ends lost 6 bases at V and 9 bases at J; junction bases unmatched: 8. The CDR3 has 14 amino acids.

CDR3 sequence: CASSEDSWRGNTIYF. The CDR3 region has the DNA TGTGCCAGCAGTGAAGACTCATGGAGAGGAAACACCATATATTTT. The chain recombines TRBV2 with TRBJ1-3; the D is unclear. This CDR3 is 15 amino acids long. The germline V gene has CDR1 SNHLY and CDR2 FYNNEI. Trimming removed 1 base at V and 4 bases at J, with 11 bases between.

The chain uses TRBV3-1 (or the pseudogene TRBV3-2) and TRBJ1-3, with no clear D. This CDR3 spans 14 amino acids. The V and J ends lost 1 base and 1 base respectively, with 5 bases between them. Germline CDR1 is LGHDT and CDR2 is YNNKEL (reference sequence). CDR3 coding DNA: TGTGCCAGCAGCCAAGTCGTATCTGGAAACACCATATATTTT. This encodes CASSQVVSGNTIYF.

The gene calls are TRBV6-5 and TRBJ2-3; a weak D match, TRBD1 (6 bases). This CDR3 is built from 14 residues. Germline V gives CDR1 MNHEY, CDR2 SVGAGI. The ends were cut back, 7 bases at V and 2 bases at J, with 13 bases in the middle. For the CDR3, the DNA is TGTGCCAGCAAGAGGACAGCTGACACAGATACGCAGTATTTT. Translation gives CASKRTADTDTQYF.

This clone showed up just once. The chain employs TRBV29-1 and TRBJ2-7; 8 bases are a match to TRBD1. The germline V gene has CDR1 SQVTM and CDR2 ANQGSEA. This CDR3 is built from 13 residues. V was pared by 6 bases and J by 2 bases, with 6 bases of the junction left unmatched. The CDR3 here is CSVQGQGAYEQYF. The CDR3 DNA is TGCAGCGTCCAAGGACAGGGAGCCTACGAGCAGTACTTC.

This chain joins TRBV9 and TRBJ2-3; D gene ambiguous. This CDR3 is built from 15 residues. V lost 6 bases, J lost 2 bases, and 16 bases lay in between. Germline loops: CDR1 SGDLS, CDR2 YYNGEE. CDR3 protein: CASTTLELSTDTQYF. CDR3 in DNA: TGTGCCAGCACCACCTTGGAGCTATCCACAGATACGCAGTATTTT.

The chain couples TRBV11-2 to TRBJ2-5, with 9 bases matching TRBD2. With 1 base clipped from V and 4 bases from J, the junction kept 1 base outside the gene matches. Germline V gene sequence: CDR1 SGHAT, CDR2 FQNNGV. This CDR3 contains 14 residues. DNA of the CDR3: TGTGCCAGCAGCTTAGTAGCGGGGGCAGAGACCCAGTACTTC. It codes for CASSLVAGAETQYF.

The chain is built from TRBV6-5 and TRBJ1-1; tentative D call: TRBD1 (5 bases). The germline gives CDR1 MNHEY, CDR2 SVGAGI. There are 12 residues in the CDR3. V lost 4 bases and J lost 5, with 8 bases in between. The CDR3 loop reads CASSSGRTEAFF. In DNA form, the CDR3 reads TGTGCCAGCAGTTCAGGGAGGACTGAAGCTTTCTTT.

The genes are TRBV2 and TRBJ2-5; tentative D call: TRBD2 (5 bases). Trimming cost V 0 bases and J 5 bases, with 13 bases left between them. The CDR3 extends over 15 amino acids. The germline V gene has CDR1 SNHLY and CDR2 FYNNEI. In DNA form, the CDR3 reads TGTGCCAGCAGTGAAGCGGCGGCCCGCGGGGAGACCCAGTACTTC. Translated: CASSEAAARGETQYF.

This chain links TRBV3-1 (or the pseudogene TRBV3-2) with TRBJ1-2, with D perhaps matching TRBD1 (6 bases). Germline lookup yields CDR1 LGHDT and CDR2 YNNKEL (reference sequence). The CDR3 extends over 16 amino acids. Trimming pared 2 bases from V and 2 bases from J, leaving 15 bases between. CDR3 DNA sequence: TGTGCCAGCAGCCAAATAGGGGGAAGTCGAAACTATGGCTACACCTTC. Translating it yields CASSQIGGSRNYGYTF.

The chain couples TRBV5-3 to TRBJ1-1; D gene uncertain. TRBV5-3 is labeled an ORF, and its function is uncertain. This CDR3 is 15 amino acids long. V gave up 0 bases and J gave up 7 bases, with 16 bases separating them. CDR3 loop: CARSLVNGDEIEAFF. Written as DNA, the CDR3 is TGTGCCAGAAGCTTGGTGAACGGGGATGAAATTGAAGCTTTCTTT.

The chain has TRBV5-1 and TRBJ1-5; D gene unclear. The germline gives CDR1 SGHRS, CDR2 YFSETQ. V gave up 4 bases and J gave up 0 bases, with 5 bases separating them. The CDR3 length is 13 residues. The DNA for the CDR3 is TGCGCCAGCAGCCCCTATAGCAATCAGCCCCAGCATTTT. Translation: CASSPYSNQPQHF.

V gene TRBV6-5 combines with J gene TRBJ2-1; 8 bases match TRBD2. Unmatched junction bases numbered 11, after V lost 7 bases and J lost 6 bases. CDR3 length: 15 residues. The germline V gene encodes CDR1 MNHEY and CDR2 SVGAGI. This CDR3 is CASNPPGLGFNEQFF. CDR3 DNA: TGTGCCAGCAACCCTCCGGGACTAGGTTTCAATGAGCAGTTCTTC.

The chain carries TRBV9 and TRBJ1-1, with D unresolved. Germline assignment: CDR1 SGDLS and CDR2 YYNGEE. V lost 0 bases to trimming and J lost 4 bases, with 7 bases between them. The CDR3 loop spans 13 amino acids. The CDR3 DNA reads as TGTGCCAGCAGCGTAGCTCCCTTCACTGAAGCTTTCTTT. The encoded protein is CASSVAPFTEAFF.

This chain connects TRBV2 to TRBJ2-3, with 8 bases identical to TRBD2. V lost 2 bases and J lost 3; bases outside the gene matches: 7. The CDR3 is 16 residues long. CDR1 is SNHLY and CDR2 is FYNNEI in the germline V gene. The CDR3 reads CASSELGLAATDTQYF. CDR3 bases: TGTGCCAGCAGTGAACTAGGACTAGCTGCTACAGATACGCAGTATTTT.

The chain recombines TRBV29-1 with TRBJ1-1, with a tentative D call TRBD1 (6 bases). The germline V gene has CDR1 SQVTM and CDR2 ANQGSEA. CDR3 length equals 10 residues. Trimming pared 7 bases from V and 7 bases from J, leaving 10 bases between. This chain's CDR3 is CSAEDSEAFF. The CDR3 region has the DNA TGCAGCGCCGAGGACAGTGAAGCTTTCTTT.

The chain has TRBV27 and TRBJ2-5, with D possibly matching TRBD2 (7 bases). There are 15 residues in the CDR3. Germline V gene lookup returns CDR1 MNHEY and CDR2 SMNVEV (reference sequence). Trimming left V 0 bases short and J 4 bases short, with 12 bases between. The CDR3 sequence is CASSLSGGAGETQYF. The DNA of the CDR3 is TGTGCCAGCAGTTTATCTGGGGGGGCAGGAGAGACCCAGTACTTC.

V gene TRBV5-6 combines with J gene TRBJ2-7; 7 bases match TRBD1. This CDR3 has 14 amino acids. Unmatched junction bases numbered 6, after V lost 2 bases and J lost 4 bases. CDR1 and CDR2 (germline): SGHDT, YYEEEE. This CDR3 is CASSFIGQDYEQYF. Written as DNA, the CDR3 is TGTGCCAGCAGCTTCATCGGACAGGATTACGAGCAGTACTTC. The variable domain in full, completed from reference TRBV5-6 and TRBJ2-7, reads DAGVTQSPTHLIKTRGQQVTLRCSPKSGHDTVSWYQQALGQGPQFIFQYYEEEERQRGNFPDRFSGHQFPNYSSELNVNALLLGDSALYLCASSFIGQDYEQYFGPGTRLTVT.

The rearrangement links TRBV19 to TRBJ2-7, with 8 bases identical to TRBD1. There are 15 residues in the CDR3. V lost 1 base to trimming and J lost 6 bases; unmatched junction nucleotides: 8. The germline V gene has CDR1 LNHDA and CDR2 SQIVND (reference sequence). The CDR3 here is CASSIGGQGLFEQYF. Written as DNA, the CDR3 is TGTGCCAGTAGTATAGGTGGACAGGGATTGTTCGAGCAGTACTTC.